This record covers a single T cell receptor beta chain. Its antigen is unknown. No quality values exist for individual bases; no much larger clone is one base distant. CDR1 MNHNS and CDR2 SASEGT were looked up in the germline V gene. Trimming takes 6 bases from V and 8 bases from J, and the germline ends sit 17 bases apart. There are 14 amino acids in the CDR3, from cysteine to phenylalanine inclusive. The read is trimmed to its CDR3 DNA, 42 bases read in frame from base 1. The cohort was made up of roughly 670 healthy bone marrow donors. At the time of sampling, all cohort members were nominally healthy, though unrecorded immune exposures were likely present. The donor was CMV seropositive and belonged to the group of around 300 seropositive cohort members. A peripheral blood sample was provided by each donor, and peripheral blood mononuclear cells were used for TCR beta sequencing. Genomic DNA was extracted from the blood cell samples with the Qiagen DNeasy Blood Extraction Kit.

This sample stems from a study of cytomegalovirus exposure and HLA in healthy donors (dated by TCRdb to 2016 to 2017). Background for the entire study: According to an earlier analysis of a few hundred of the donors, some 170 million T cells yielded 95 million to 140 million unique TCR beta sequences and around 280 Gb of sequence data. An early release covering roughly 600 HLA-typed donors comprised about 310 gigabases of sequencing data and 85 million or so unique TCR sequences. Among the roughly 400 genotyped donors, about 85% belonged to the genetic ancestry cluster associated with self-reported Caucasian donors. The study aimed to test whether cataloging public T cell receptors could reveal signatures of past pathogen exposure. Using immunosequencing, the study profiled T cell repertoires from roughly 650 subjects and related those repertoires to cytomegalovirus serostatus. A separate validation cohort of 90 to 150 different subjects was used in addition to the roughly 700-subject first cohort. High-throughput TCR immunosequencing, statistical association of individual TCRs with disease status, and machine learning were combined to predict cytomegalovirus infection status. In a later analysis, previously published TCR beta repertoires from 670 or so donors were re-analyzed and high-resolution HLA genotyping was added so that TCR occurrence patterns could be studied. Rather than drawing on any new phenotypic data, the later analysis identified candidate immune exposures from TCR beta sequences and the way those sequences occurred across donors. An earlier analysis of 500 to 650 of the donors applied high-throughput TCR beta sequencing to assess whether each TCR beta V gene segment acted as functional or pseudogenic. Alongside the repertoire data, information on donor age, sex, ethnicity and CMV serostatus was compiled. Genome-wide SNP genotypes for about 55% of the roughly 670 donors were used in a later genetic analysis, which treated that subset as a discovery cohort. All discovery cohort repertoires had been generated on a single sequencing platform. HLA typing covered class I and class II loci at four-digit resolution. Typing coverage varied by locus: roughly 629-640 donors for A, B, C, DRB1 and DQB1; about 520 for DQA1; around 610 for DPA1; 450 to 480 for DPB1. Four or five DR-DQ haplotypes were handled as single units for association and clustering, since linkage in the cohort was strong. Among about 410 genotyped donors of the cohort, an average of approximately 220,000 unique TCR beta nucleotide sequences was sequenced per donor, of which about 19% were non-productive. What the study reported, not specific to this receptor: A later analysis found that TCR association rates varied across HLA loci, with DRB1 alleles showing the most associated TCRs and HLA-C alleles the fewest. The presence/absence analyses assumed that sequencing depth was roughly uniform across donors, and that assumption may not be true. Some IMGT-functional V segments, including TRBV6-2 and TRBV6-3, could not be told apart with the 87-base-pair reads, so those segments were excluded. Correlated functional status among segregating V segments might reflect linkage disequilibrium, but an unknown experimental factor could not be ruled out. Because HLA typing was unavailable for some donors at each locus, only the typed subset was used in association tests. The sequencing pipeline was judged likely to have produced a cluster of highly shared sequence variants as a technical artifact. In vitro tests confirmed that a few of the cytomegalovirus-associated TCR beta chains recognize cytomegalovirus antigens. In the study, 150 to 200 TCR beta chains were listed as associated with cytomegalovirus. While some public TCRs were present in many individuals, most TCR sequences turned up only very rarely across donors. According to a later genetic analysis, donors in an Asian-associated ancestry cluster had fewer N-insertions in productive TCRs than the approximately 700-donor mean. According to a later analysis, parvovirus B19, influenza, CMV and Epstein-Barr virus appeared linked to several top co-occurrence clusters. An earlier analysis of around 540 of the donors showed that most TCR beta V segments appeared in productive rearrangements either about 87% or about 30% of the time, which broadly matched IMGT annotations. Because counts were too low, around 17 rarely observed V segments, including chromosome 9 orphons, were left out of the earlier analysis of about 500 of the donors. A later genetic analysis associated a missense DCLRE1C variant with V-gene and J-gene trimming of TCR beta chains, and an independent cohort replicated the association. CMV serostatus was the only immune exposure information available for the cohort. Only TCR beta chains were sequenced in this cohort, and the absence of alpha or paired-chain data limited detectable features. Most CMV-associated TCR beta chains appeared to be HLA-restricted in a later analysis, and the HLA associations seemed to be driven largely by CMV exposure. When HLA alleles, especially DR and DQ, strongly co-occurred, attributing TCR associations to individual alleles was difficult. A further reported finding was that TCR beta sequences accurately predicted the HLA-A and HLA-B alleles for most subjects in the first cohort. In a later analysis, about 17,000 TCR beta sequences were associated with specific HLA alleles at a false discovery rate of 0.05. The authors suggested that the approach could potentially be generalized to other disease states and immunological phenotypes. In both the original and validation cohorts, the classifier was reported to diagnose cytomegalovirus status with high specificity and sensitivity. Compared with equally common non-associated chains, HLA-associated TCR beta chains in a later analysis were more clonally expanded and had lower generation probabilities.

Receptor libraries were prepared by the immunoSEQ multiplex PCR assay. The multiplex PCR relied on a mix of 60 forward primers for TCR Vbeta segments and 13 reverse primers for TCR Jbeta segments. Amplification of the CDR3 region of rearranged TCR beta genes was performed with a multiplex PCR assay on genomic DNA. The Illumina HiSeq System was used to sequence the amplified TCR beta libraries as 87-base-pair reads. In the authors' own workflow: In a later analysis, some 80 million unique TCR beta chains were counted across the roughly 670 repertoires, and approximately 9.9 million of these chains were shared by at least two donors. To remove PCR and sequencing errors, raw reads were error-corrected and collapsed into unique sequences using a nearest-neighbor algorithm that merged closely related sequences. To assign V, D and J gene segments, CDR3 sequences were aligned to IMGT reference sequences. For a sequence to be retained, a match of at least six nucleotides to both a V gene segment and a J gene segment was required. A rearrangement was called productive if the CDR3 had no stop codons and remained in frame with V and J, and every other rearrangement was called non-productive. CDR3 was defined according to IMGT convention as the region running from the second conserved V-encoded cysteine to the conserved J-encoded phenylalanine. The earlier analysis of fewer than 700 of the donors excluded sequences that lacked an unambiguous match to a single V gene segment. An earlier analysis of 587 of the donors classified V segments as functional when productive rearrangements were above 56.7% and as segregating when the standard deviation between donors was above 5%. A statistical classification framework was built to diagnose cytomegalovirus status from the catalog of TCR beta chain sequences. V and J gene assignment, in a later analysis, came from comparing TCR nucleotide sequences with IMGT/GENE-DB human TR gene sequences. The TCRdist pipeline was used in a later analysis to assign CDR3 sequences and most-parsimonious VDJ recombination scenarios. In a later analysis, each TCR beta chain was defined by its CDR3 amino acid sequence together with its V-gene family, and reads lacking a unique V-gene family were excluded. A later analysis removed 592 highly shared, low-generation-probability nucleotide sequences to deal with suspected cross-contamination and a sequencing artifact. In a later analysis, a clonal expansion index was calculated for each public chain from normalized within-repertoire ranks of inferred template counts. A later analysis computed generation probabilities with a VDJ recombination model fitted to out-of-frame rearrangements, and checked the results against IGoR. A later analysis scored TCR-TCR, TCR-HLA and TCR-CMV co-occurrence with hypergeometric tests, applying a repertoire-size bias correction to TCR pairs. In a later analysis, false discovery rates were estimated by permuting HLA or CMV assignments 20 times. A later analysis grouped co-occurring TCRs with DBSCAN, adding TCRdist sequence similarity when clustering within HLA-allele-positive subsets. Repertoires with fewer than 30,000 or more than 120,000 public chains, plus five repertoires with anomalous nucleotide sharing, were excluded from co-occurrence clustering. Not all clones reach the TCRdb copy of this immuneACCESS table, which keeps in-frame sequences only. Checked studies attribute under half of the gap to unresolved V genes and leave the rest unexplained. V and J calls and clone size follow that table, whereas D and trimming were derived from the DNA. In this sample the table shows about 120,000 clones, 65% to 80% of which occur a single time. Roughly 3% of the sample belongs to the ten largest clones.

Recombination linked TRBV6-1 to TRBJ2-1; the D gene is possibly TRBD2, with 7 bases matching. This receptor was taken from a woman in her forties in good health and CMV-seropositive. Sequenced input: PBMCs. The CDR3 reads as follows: CASRGDLGGHEQFF. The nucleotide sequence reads TGTGCCAGCAGGGGGGACCTCGGGGGGCATGAGCAGTTCTTC.